This passage covers 10 T cell receptor beta chains from one sample sequenced in a study of metastatic and nonmetastatic thyroid tumors. TCRdb re-processed the PCR reads through MiXCR. The data hold 80,000 to 85,000 clones, with about an eighth observed a single time. The entire patient cohort was treatment-naive prior to thyroid surgery. Sequencing was performed on tumor tissue. The receptors come from a female donor with papillary thyroid cancer or a benign thyroid nodule (not recorded which). Some clones in this sample may be carry-over from other donors' samples.

This clone has only a few counts. This rearrangement joins TRBV12-3 or TRBV12-4 to TRBJ2-4, with D possibly matching TRBD1 (6 bases). The CDR3 extends over 18 amino acids. Trimming shortened V by 5 bases and J by 2 bases, and 22 bases separated the two germline ends. CDR3 residues: CASSLRTEHVATKNIQYF. The CDR3 nucleotides are TGTGCCAGCAGTCTCCGGACAGAACATGTAGCAACCAAAAACATTCAGTACTTC.

Ten or more counts support this clone. The chain joins TRBV24-1 to TRBJ2-7; TRBD1 agrees at 8 bases. The germline CDR1 and CDR2 sequences are KGHDR and SFDVKD. The CDR3 totals 14 residues. Trimming took 4 bases from V and 5 from J; bases not matched to a gene: 6. CDR3 in amino acids: CATSDQTGVHEQYF. For the CDR3, the DNA is TGTGCCACCAGTGACCAGACAGGGGTCCACGAGCAGTACTTC.

This clone has a count of ten or more. The V call is TRBV5-1, the J call TRBJ2-5; 11 bases match TRBD2. The length of the CDR3 is 16 residues. CDR1 is SGHRS and CDR2 is YFSETQ in the germline V gene. V was pared by 0 bases and J by 4 bases, with 5 bases of the junction left unmatched. This CDR3 is CASSLGVGLAGETQYF. DNA for the CDR3: TGCGCCAGCAGCTTGGGGGTCGGACTAGCGGGAGAGACCCAGTACTTC.

Many counts were recorded for this clone. The CDR3 DNA reads TGTGCCAGCAGTGAAGGGACAGGCGCCTATGGCTACACCTTC. Its protein product is CASSEGTGAYGYTF. The chain uses TRBV6-1 and TRBJ1-2; TRBD1 aligns across 7 bases. Germline V lookup: CDR1 MNHNS, CDR2 SASEGT. Trimming removed 1 base from V and 4 bases from J; junction bases left unmatched: 3. The CDR3 sequence is 14 residues long.

This clone has ten or more counts. Other DNA sequences in this sample translate to the same CDR3. The rearrangement uses TRBV19 and TRBJ2-5, with D possibly being TRBD2 (7 bases). V was trimmed by 7 bases and J by 5 bases, leaving 17 bases between them. Germline V CDR1 and CDR2: LNHDA, SQIVND (reference sequence). The CDR3 extends over 14 amino acids. DNA of the CDR3: TGTGCCAGTAACAAGGGGGGGCAATCGGAGACCCAGTACTTC. Its protein is CASNKGGQSETQYF. The whole variable domain, filled in from reference TRBV19 and TRBJ2-5, reads DGGITQSPKYLFRKEGQNVTLSCEQNLNHDAMYWYRQDPGQGLRLIYYSQIVNDFQKGDIAEGYSVSREKKESFPLTVTSAQKNPTAFYLCASNKGGQSETQYFGPGTRLLVL.

Ten or more counts support this clone. The CDR3 spells CASSAASGRARQYF. CDR3 in DNA: TGTGCCAGCAGCGCGGCTAGCGGGAGGGCCCGGCAGTACTTC. The V gene is TRBV9, the J gene TRBJ2-7; 12 bases match TRBD2. The V segment lost 3 bases and the J segment 9 bases; nucleotides outside the gene matches: 7. Germline V gene lookup returns CDR1 SGDLS and CDR2 YYNGEE. The length of the CDR3 is 14 residues.

This clone was seen at least ten times. J is TRBJ1-5 and V is TRBV5-1; D is unclear. Germline CDR1 reads SGHRS; CDR2 reads YFSETQ. With 0 bases removed from V and 6 bases from J, the gap between germline ends came to 7 bases. The CDR3 has 13 residues. The CDR3 bases are TGCGCCAGCAGCTTGGGGGTTAGTCAGCCCCAGCATTTT. This encodes CASSLGVSQPQHF.

With respect to this clone: A much larger clone differs by one base, so this may be a read error. The V gene is TRBV30, the J gene TRBJ1-1; 8 bases agree with TRBD1. This CDR3 is built from 16 residues. The V segment lost 4 bases and the J segment 0 bases; nucleotides outside the gene matches: 10. Germline V gives CDR1 GTSNPN, CDR2 SVGIG (reference sequence). The DNA of the CDR3 is TGTGCCTGGATTCGCGGGACAGGTCGTATGAACACTGAAGCTTTCTTT. This translates into CAWIRGTGRMNTEAFF.

This clone showed up many times. This chain uses TRBV13 with TRBJ2-3; D gene unclear. Germline V CDR1 and CDR2: PRHDT, FYEKMQ (reference sequence). The CDR3 contains 15 residues. V was clipped by 2 bases and J by 2 bases, with 11 bases between them. Here the CDR3 reads CASSLRTGITDTQYF. DNA of the CDR3: TGTGCCAGCAGCTTAAGGACGGGTATCACAGATACGCAGTATTTT.

This clone was recorded many times. The V and J genes are TRBV24-1 and TRBJ2-5; D call uncertain. The germline gives CDR1 KGHDR, CDR2 SFDVKD. Trimming left V 1 base short and J 1 base short, with 21 bases between. The CDR3 is 19 amino acids. The CDR3 here is CATSDLRSDGRFFQETQYF. CDR3 sequence (DNA): TGTGCCACCAGTGATTTAAGGTCTGACGGCCGATTCTTCCAAGAGACCCAGTACTTC.